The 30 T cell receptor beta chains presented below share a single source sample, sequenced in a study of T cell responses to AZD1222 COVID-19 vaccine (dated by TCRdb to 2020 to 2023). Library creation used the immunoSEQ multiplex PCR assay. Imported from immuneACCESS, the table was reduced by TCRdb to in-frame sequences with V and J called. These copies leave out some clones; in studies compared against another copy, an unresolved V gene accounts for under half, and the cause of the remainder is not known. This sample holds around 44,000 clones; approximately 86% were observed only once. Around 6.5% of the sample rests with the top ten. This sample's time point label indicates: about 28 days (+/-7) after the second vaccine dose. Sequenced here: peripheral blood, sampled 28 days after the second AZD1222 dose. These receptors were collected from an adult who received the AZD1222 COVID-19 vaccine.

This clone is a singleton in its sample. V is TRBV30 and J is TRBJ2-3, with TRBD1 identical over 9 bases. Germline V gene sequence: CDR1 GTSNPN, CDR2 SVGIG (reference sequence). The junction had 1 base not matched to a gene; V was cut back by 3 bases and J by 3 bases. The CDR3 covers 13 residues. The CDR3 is CAWRGTGTDTQYF. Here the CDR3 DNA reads TGTGCCTGGAGAGGGACAGGGACAGATACGCAGTATTTT.

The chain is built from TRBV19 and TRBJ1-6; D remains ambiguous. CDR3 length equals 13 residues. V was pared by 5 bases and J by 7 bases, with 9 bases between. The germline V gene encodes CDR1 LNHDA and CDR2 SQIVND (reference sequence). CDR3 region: CASSSERNSPLHF. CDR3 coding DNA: TGTGCCAGTAGTTCGGAGAGAAATTCACCCCTCCACTTT.

CDR3: CASRKSGTVSYEQYF. In nucleotides, the CDR3 is TGTGCCAGCAGGAAGTCCGGGACCGTGTCCTACGAGCAGTACTTC. V gene TRBV21-1 combines with J gene TRBJ2-7. TRBV21-1 is a recognized pseudogene. The CDR3 is made up of 15 amino acids.

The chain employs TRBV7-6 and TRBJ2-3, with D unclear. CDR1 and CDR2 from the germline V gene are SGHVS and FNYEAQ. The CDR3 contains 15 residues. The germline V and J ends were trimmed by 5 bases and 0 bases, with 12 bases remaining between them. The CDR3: CASSPGFGSTDTQYF. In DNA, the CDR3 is TGTGCCAGCAGCCCCGGATTCGGCAGCACAGATACGCAGTATTTT.

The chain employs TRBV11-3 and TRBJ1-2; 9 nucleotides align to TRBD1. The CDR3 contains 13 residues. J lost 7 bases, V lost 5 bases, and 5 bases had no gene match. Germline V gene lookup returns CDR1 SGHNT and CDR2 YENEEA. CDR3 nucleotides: TGTGCCAGCAGCCCGGGGGACAGGGCTGGCTACACCTTC. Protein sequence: CASSPGDRAGYTF.

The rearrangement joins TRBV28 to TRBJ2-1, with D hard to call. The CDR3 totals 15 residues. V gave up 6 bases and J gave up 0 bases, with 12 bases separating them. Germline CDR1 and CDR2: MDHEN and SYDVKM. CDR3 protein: CASSWTPSSYNEQFF. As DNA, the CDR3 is TGTGCCAGCAGCTGGACCCCCAGCTCCTACAATGAGCAGTTCTTC.

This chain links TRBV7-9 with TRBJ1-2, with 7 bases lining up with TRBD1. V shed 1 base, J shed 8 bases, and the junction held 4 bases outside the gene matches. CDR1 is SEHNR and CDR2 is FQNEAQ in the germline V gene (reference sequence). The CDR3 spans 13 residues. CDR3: CASSLDRGGGYTF. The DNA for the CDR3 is TGTGCCAGCAGCTTAGACAGGGGCGGAGGCTACACCTTC. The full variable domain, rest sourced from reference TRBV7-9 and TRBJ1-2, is DTGVSQNPRHKITKRGQNVTFRCDPISEHNRLYWYRQTLGQGPEFLTYFQNEAQLEKSRLLSDRFSAERPKGSFSTLEIQRTEQGDSAMYLCASSLDRGGGYTFGSGTRLTVV.

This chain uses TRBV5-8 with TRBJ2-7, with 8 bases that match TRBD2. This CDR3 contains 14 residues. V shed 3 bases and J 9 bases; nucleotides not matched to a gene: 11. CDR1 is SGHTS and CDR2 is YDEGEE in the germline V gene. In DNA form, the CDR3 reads TGTGCCAGCAGCTCCGGGACTAGATCCTTAAGGCAGTACTTC. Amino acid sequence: CASSSGTRSLRQYF.

Here the CDR3 reads CASSLETGLYEQYF. CDR3 DNA: TGTGCCAGCAGCTTAGAGACAGGATTATACGAGCAGTACTTC. The chain is built from TRBV7-2 and TRBJ2-7; tentative D call: TRBD1 (6 bases). This CDR3 region has 14 residues. Trimming took 1 base from V and 4 from J, leaving 11 bases between them. The germline V gene encodes CDR1 SGHTA and CDR2 FQGNSA.

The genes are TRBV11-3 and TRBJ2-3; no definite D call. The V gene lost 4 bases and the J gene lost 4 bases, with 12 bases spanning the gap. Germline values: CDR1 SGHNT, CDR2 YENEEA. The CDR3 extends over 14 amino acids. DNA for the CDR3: TGTGCCAGCAGCTCGCCCGGAGTCCCAGATACGCAGTATTTT. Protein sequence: CASSSPGVPDTQYF.

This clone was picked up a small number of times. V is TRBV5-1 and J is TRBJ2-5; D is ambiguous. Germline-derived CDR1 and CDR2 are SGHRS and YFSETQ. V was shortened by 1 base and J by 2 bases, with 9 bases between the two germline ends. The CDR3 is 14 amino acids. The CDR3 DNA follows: TGCGCCAGCAGCTTGCAAAGGCCTCAAGAGACCCAGTACTTC. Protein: CASSLQRPQETQYF.

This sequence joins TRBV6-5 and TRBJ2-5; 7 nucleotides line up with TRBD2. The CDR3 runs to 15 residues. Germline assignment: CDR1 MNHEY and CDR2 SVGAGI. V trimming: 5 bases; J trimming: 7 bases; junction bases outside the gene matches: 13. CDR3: CASSPSLSPGGTQYF. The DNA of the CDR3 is TGTGCCAGCAGTCCCTCATTGTCCCCGGGAGGGACCCAGTACTTC.

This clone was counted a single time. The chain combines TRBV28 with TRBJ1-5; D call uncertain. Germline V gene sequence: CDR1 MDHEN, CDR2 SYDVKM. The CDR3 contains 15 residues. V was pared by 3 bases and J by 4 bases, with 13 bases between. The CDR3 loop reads CASSLGGPTNQPQHF. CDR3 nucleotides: TGTGCCAGCAGTTTGGGTGGACCGACGAATCAGCCCCAGCATTTT.

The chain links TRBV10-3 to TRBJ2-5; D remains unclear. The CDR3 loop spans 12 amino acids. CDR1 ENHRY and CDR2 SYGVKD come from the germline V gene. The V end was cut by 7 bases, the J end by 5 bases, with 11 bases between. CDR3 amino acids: CAIKGVDETQYF. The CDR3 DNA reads TGTGCCATCAAGGGCGTAGACGAGACCCAGTACTTC.

This chain's CDR3 is CASSIGTSGSNEQFF. CDR3 DNA: TGCGCCAGCAGCATTGGGACTAGCGGGAGCAATGAGCAGTTCTTC. The J gene is TRBJ2-1, the V gene TRBV5-1, with TRBD2 matching over 14 bases. The CDR3 loop spans 15 amino acids. CDR1 and CDR2 from the germline V gene are SGHRS and YFSETQ. The junction had 3 bases not matched to a gene; V was cut back by 4 bases and J by 6 bases.

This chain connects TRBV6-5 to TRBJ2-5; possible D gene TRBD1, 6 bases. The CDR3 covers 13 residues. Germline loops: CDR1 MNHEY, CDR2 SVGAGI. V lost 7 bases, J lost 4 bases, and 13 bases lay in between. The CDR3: CASTVTGRETQYF. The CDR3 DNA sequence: TGTGCCAGCACCGTGACAGGTAGAGAGACCCAGTACTTC.

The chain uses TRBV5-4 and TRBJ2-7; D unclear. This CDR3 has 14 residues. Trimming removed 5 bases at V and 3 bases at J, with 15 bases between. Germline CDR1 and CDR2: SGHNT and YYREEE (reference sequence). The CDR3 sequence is CASSYDPIGYEQYF. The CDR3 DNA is TGTGCCAGCAGTTATGATCCCATCGGCTACGAGCAGTACTTC.

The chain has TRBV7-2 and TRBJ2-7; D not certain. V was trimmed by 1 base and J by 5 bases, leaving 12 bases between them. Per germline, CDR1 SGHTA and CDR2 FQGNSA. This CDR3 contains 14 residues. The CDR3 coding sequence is TGTGCCAGCAGCTTAGGGGCCCAAATAAACGAGCAGTACTTC. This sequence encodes CASSLGAQINEQYF.

Here the CDR3 DNA reads TGTGCCAGCAGCTCCACTAGCGGTTGGGTGCAAGAGACCCAGTACTTC. Translated, it gives CASSSTSGWVQETQYF. The chain carries TRBV7-9 and TRBJ2-5; 8 positions match TRBD2. The CDR3 is 16 residues long. The germline CDR1 and CDR2 sequences are SEHNR and FQNEAQ (reference sequence). Trimming at V came to 4 bases and at J to 2 bases, leaving 9 bases not matched to a gene.

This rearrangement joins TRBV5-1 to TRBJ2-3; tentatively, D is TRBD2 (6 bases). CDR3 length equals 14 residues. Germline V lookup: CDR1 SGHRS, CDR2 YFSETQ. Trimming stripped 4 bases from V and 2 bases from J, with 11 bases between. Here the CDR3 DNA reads TGCGCCAGCAGCCCGGGACTCGTCACAGATACGCAGTATTTT. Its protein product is CASSPGLVTDTQYF.

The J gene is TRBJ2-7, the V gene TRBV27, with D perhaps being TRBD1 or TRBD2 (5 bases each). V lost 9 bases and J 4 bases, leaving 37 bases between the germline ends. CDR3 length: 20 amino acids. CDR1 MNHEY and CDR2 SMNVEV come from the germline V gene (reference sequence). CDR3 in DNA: TGTGCCAGTTGTGTGTCAGGCGCCTTTACCGAGGGGCAACCGTGGTACGAGCAGTACTTC. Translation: CASCVSGAFTEGQPWYEQYF.

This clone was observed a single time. CDR3 coding DNA: TGTGCCAGCAGCCCCAGCGGGATTTTGAATGAGCAGTTCTTC. The encoded protein is CASSPSGILNEQFF. The chain employs TRBV5-6 and TRBJ2-1, with 7 bases matching TRBD2. The CDR3 totals 14 residues. With V trimmed by 4 bases and J by 7 bases, 8 bases remained unmatched. The germline V gene has CDR1 SGHDT and CDR2 YYEEEE.

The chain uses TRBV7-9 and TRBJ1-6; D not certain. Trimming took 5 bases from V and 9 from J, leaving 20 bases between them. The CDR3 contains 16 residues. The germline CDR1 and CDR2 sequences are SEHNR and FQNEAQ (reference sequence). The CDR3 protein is CASSPLIRARRSPLHF. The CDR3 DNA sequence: TGTGCCAGCAGCCCCTTGATAAGGGCGAGGCGTTCACCCCTCCACTTT.

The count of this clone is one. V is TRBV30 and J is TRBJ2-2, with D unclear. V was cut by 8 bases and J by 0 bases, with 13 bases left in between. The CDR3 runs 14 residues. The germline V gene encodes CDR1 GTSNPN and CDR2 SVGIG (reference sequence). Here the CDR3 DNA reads TGTGCCCGACTCGGGCTAGCGAACACCGGGGAGCTGTTTTTT. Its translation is CARLGLANTGELFF.

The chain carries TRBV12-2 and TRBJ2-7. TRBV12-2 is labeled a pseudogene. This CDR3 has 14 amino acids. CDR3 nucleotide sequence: TGTGCAAGTCGCTTAGACGGCCGGACCTACGAGCAGTACTTC. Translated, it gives CASRLDGRTYEQYF.

Here the CDR3 reads CASSKVGGSSYNEQFF. The CDR3 nucleotides read TGTGCCAGCAGCAAAGTGGGGGGGAGCTCCTACAATGAGCAGTTCTTC. This rearrangement joins TRBV9 to TRBJ2-1; 7 positions match TRBD2. CDR1 SGDLS and CDR2 YYNGEE come from the germline V gene. J was trimmed by 0 bases and V by 4 bases; bases with no gene match: 7. The CDR3 is 16 amino acids.

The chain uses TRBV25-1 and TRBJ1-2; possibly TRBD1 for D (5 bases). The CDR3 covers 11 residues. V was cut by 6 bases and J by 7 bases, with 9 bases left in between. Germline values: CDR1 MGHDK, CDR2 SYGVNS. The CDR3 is CASSPGGGYTF. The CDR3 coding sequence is TGTGCCAGCAGCCCGGGGGGTGGCTACACCTTC.

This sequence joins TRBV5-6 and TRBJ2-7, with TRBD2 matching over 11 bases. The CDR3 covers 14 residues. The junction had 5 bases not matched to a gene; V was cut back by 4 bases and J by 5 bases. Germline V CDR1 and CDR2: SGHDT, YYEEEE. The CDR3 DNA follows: TGTGCCAGCAGCCCCGGACTAGCGGGTAACGAGCAGTACTTC. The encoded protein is CASSPGLAGNEQYF.

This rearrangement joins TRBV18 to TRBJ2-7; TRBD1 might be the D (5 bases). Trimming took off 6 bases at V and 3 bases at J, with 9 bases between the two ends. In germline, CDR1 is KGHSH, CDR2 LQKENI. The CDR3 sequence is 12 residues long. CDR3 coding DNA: TGTGCCAGCTCCGTGGACAACTACGAGCAGTACTTC. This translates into CASSVDNYEQYF.

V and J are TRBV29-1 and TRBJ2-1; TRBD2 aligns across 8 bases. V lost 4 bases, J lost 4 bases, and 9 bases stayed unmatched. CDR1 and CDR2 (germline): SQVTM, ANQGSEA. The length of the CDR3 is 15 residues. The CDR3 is CSVGRVTSAYNEQFF. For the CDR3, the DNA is TGCAGCGTTGGCCGAGTGACTAGCGCGTACAATGAGCAGTTCTTC.